A single sample gave rise to the 18 T cell receptor beta chains below, sequenced in a study of human T cells and chemical hapten exposure. Described time point: pre-sensitization, week 0. Documented treatment: therapeutic diphenylcyclopropenone sensitization with weekly scalp DPC. TCRdb recomputed calls from the RACE reads with MiXCR, one row per CDR3 protein. The repertoire holds 300,000 to 400,000 distinct CDR3 sequences, with about 5.1% as singletons. The sample consisted of whole blood, taken in connection with sensitization to the hapten diphenylcyclopropenone (DPC). These receptors were taken from a woman aged 50 to 60 with alopecia areata. Some clones in this sample may be carry-over from other donors' samples.

There are many counts of this clonotype. The chain has TRBV5-4 and TRBJ2-1, with TRBD2 matching over 7 bases. Germline V gives CDR1 SGHNT, CDR2 YYREEE (reference sequence). The CDR3 extends over 13 amino acids. V was pared by 0 bases and J by 10 bases, with 4 bases of the junction left unmatched. The CDR3 bases are TGTGCCAGCAGCTTGGAACTAGCGAGCGAGCAGTTCTTC. It translates to CASSLELASEQFF.

This rearrangement joins TRBV7-9 to TRBJ1-1; D is unresolved. Trimming stripped 10 bases from V and 0 bases from J, with 9 bases between. This CDR3 comprises 12 residues. Looked up from germline, CDR1 is SEHNR and CDR2 is FQNEAQ (reference sequence). The CDR3 bases are TGTGCCACCGGCGGATTGAACACTGAAGCTTTCTTT. Encoded protein: CATGGLNTEAFF.

This clonotype was counted many times. The chain carries TRBV20-1 and TRBJ2-1, with 10 nucleotides matching TRBD2. The germline V gene has CDR1 DFQATT and CDR2 SNEGSKA (reference sequence). V lost 2 bases, J lost 4 bases, and 8 bases stayed unmatched. The CDR3 is 16 residues long. DNA for the CDR3: TGCAGTGCTAGAACCCCGGGACTAGCGTTTTACAATGAGCAGTTCTTC. It yields the protein CSARTPGLAFYNEQFF.

This clonotype was recorded at least ten times. The rearrangement joins TRBV9 to TRBJ2-2, with D unresolved. The length of the CDR3 is 13 residues. Trimming removed 0 bases at V and 4 bases at J, with 4 bases between. Germline CDR1 is SGDLS and CDR2 is YYNGEE. The CDR3 reads CASSVDVTGELFF. For the CDR3, the DNA is TGTGCCAGCAGCGTAGACGTCACCGGGGAGCTGTTTTTT.

This clonotype was recorded at least ten times. The V and J genes are TRBV28 and TRBJ2-7; perhaps D is TRBD1 or TRBD2 (5 bases each). The germline V gene encodes CDR1 MDHEN and CDR2 SYDVKM. Trimming left V 8 bases short and J 4 bases short, with 15 bases between. The CDR3 contains 13 residues. The CDR3, as DNA: TGTGCCAGCGGAGTGGGGACGATGTACGAGCAGTACTTC. It is translated as CASGVGTMYEQYF.

The genes are TRBV20-1 and TRBJ2-1; TRBD2 matches 9 bases. The ends lost 6 bases at V and 6 bases at J; junction bases unmatched: 3. Germline CDR1 reads DFQATT; CDR2 reads SNEGSKA (reference sequence). The CDR3 spans 12 residues. CDR3 in DNA: TGCAGTGCCGGTAGCGGGAGCAATGAGCAGTTCTTC. Encoded protein: CSAGSGSNEQFF.

In its sample, this clonotype was seen many times. The CDR3 DNA sequence: TGTGCCAGCAGCTCCGGAACCGGGACCGGGGAGCTGTTTTTT. Translating gives CASSSGTGTGELFF. This chain uses TRBV11-1 with TRBJ2-2; no firm D call. The CDR3 is 14 residues long. Trimming left V 4 bases short and J 5 bases short, with 11 bases between. Germline CDR1 reads SGHAT; CDR2 reads FQDESV (reference sequence).

The table lists this clonotype with many counts. In nucleotides, the CDR3 is TGCAGCGTTGCACAGGCCTCTGGGGCCAACGTCCTGACTTTC. Translation: CSVAQASGANVLTF. The chain links TRBV29-1 to TRBJ2-6, with D possibly TRBD1 on 5 matching bases. The germline V gene has CDR1 SQVTM and CDR2 ANQGSEA. The ends were cut back, 4 bases at V and 0 bases at J, with 7 bases in the middle. This CDR3 contains 14 residues.

This clonotype showed up just a few times. The chain couples TRBV7-9 to TRBJ1-1; TRBD1 matches at 10 bases. CDR1 is SEHNR and CDR2 is FQNEAQ in the germline V gene (reference sequence). The CDR3 length is 17 residues. This chain's CDR3 is CAWIPGQGVNLNTEAFF. DNA of the CDR3: TGTGCTTGGATCCCCGGACAGGGGGTCAACTTGAACACTGAAGCTTTCTTT.

The sample holds many counts of this clonotype. The V gene is TRBV3-1, the J gene TRBJ2-7; 8 bases line up with TRBD2. CDR3 length equals 14 residues. Looked up from germline, CDR1 is LGHDT and CDR2 is YNNKEL (reference sequence). V was pared by 1 base and J by 5 bases, with 4 bases of the junction left unmatched. CDR3 coding DNA: TGTGCCAGCAGCCAAGTGCTCGGGGGGGACGAGCAGTACTTC. Translated, it gives CASSQVLGGDEQYF.

A single count supports this clonotype. The genes are TRBV6-2 or TRBV6-3 and TRBJ2-1; 8 positions match TRBD2. Germline assignment: CDR1 MNHEY and CDR2 SVGEGT. The CDR3 has 16 residues. The trim removed 4 bases at V and 2 bases at J, leaving 7 bases unmatched. CDR3 coding DNA: TGTGCCAGCAGTTCCCTTAAGGGACTAGCCTACAATGAGCAGTTCTTC. It specifies CASSSLKGLAYNEQFF.

This clonotype has just a few counts. This sequence joins TRBV24-1 and TRBJ2-1; D is unresolved. V was trimmed by 7 bases and J by 10 bases, leaving 13 bases between them. The CDR3 has 12 residues. Germline CDR1 reads KGHDR; CDR2 reads SFDVKD. The CDR3 sequence: CATSRGFLEQFF. For the CDR3, the DNA is TGTGCCACCAGCCGAGGTTTCCTCGAGCAGTTCTTC.

The chain carries TRBV7-8 and TRBJ2-2; D is undetermined. V was trimmed by 1 base and J by 5 bases, leaving 8 bases between them. CDR3 length equals 14 residues. Germline lookup yields CDR1 SGHVS and CDR2 FQNEAQ. The chain's CDR3 is CASSLEGNTGELFF. CDR3 DNA: TGTGCCAGCAGCTTAGAGGGCAATACCGGGGAGCTGTTTTTT.

As for this clonotype: With a much larger clone just one base away, this may be a read error. The chain joins TRBV13 to TRBJ1-6; a possible D gene is TRBD1 (5 bases). Germline CDR1 and CDR2: PRHDT and FYEKMQ (reference sequence). CDR3 length: 17 residues. Between the trimmed V and J ends, which lost 5 bases and 0 bases, there was a span of 14 bases. This chain's CDR3 is CASSIFKGSSYNSPLHF. CDR3 in DNA: TGTGCCAGCAGCATATTTAAGGGGAGCTCCTATAATTCACCCCTCCACTTT.

This clonotype came up a few times. The J gene is TRBJ2-2, the V gene TRBV4-2; 10 bases match TRBD2. The CDR3 is 15 amino acids. The trim removed 8 bases at V and 5 bases at J, leaving 8 bases unmatched. Germline V gene lookup returns CDR1 LGHNA and CDR2 YNFKEQ. CDR3 nucleotides: TGTGCCAGCGGAAGCGGGAGGGTTGGGACCGGGGAGCTGTTTTTT. Its translation: CASGSGRVGTGELFF.

This clonotype was counted at least ten times. The rearrangement uses TRBV21-1 and TRBJ2-1; the tabulated D call, TRBD1, remains unverified against the DNA. TRBV21-1 is a pseudogene locus. This CDR3 comprises 15 residues. DNA for the CDR3: TGTGCCAGCAGCCCCCGGACAGGGTTACACAATGAGCAGTTCTTC. Translating gives CASSPRTGLHNEQFF.

This clonotype was seen a handful of times. This chain uses TRBV5-6 with TRBJ1-1; D is unclear. This CDR3 spans 15 amino acids. Germline V lookup: CDR1 SGHDT, CDR2 YYEEEE. V shed 0 bases and J shed 0 bases, with 9 bases lying between them. The CDR3 bases are TGTGCCAGCAGCTTGGCGGGGTTTATGAACACTGAAGCTTTCTTT. Translated, it gives CASSLAGFMNTEAFF.

Many counts were recorded for this clonotype. V is TRBV6-2 or TRBV6-3 and J is TRBJ1-6; D is ambiguous. Deletions cut 6 bases from V and 8 bases from J, with 11 bases between. This CDR3 is built from 13 residues. Germline CDR1 MNHEY, CDR2 SVGEGT. The CDR3 loop reads CASSNREDSPLHF. In nucleotides, the CDR3 is TGTGCCAGCAGCAACCGGGAAGATTCACCCCTCCACTTT.